This record concerns one TCR beta chain sequence. Antigen unknown. PCR was performed using 60 Vbeta and 13 Jbeta primers. Clones were read by immunoSEQ multiplex PCR, and TCRdb kept only the in-frame ones, dropping some. The data hold tens of thousands of clones, with over 70% observed a single time. This record belongs to a study of cytomegalovirus exposure and HLA in healthy donors. Study outcomes and limitations: Immune exposure data for these donors was limited to CMV serostatus. The authors confirmed in vitro that a few CMV-associated chains were specific for CMV antigens.

Germline assignment: CDR1 SNHLY and CDR2 FYNNEI. Trimming cost V 11 bases and J 3 bases; bases outside gene matches: 13. The CDR3 is 14 residues long. V gene TRBV2 combines with J gene TRBJ2-7, with 7 bases matching TRBD2. Sequenced material: PBMCs. This receptor was taken from a man aged 45-65 years in good health and CMV-seronegative. The CDR3 DNA sequence: TGTGCCCAAGTGCCGCGGGAGAGTAACTACGAGCAGTACTTC. Protein: CAQVPRESNYEQYF.